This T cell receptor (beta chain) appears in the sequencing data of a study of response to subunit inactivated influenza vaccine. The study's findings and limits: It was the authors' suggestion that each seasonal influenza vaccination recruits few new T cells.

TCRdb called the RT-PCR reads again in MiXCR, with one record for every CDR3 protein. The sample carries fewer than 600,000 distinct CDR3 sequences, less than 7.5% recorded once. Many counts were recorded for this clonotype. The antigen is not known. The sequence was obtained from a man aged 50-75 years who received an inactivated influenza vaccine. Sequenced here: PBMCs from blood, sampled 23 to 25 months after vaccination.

The CDR3 spells CASSLRGAVNTEAFF. Written as DNA, the CDR3 is TGTGCCAGCAGTTTAAGGGGCGCAGTGAACACTGAAGCTTTCTTT. The V and J genes are TRBV12-3 or TRBV12-4 and TRBJ1-1, with D perhaps TRBD1 (5 bases). The V gene lost 2 bases and the J gene lost 0 bases, with 10 bases spanning the gap. This CDR3 spans 15 amino acids.